This entry lists 25 T cell receptor beta chains sequenced from one sample in a study of STAT5B mutations in CD4+ large granular lymphocyte leukemia. The data were produced by immunoSEQ multiplex PCR, yet TCRdb's version contains in-frame clones alone and is incomplete. The table lists roughly 41,000 clones, 75% to 85% of them singletons. Source material: CD4+ T cells from blood buffy coats. The receptors shown here come from a human donor in good health.

The rearrangement joins TRBV7-2 to TRBJ2-2; D might be TRBD2 (7 bases). The CDR3 totals 15 residues. CDR1 is SGHTA and CDR2 is FQGNSA in the germline V gene. Deletions cut 4 bases from V and 6 bases from J, with 15 bases between. The CDR3 DNA follows: TGTGCCAGCAGCTCCAGAGGGGGGGCAGCCGGGGAGCTGTTTTTT. Residues: CASSSRGGAAGELFF.

The CDR3 DNA reads TGTGCCAGCAAGAGACAGGGAATGTTCTACGAGCAGTACTTC. Encoded protein: CASKRQGMFYEQYF. This chain connects TRBV6-1 to TRBJ2-7; TRBD1 aligns across 7 bases. V lost 7 bases, J lost 3 bases, and 9 bases stayed unmatched. This CDR3 has 14 residues. Germline lookup yields CDR1 MNHNS and CDR2 SASEGT.

CDR3 sequence: CASSQEGRSSYEQYF. The CDR3 coding sequence is TGCGCCAGCAGCCAAGAAGGGAGGAGCTCCTACGAGCAGTACTTC. The V gene is TRBV4-3, the J gene TRBJ2-7; TRBD2 might be the D (6 bases). Trimming removed 0 bases at V and 0 bases at J, with 9 bases between. The V gene's germline CDR1 is LGHNA and CDR2 YSLEER. This CDR3 contains 15 residues.

This chain links TRBV18 with TRBJ2-7; TRBD2 aligns across 15 bases. CDR1 and CDR2 (germline): KGHSH, LQKENI. J was trimmed by 2 bases and V by 5 bases; bases with no gene match: 7. CDR3 size: 17 residues. The CDR3: CASSSGLAGGHTYEQYF. As DNA, the CDR3 is TGTGCCAGCTCATCGGGACTAGCGGGGGGCCACACCTACGAGCAGTACTTC.

The CDR3: CASSQDFLAGESDTQYF. The CDR3 DNA reads TGCGCCAGCAGCCAAGATTTTCTAGCGGGAGAGTCAGATACGCAGTATTTT. The chain is built from TRBV4-3 and TRBJ2-3, with TRBD2 identical over 10 bases. From germline, CDR1 is LGHNA and CDR2 YSLEER. The CDR3 extends over 17 amino acids. V lost 0 bases and J lost 4; bases outside the gene matches: 7.

The rearrangement joins TRBV5-1 to TRBJ1-4, with 9 bases matching TRBD1. The V and J ends lost 0 bases and 7 bases, in that order; junction bases with no gene match: 4. CDR1 is SGHRS and CDR2 is YFSETQ in the germline V gene. The CDR3 runs 15 residues. The CDR3 here is CASSLGDRVGEKLFF. Here the CDR3 DNA reads TGCGCCAGCAGCTTGGGGGACAGGGTCGGTGAAAAACTGTTTTTT.

The chain uses TRBV2 and TRBJ1-1; D perhaps matches TRBD1 (6 bases). The CDR3 spans 13 residues. CDR1 and CDR2 (germline): SNHLY, FYNNEI. V lost 1 base and J lost 6, with 9 bases in between. The CDR3 DNA reads as TGTGCCAGCAGTGAAGGGGGACAACCTGAAGCTTTCTTT. Translation: CASSEGGQPEAFF.

V usage is TRBV19 and J usage is TRBJ2-7; 8 positions match TRBD1. CDR3 length equals 15 residues. J gave up 0 bases and V 4 bases, and 5 bases lay outside the gene matches. CDR1 and CDR2 from the germline V gene are LNHDA and SQIVND (reference sequence). CDR3 bases: TGTGCCAGTAGTAGAGACAGGGGCCTCTCCTACGAGCAGTACTTC. The encoded protein is CASSRDRGLSYEQYF.

The CDR3 here is CASSESQGWSSGNTIYF. The CDR3 DNA is TGTGCCAGCAGTGAATCACAGGGGTGGTCCTCTGGAAACACCATATATTTT. The rearrangement links TRBV25-1 to TRBJ1-3; 7 bases map to TRBD1. CDR3 length: 17 residues. Germline V lookup: CDR1 MGHDK, CDR2 SYGVNS. J lost 0 bases, V lost 1 base, and 6 bases had no gene match.

This sequence joins TRBV5-1 and TRBJ2-7; no clear D. The CDR3 loop spans 13 amino acids. CDR1 and CDR2 from the germline V gene are SGHRS and YFSETQ. Trimming left V 0 bases short and J 2 bases short, with 6 bases between. The CDR3 protein is CASSLAVPYEQYF. The CDR3 DNA is TGCGCCAGCAGCTTGGCGGTCCCCTACGAGCAGTACTTC.

The V call is TRBV29-1, the J call TRBJ2-1; 12 nucleotides align to TRBD2. With 5 bases clipped from V and 4 bases from J, the junction kept 3 bases outside the gene matches. The germline V gene has CDR1 SQVTM and CDR2 ANQGSEA. The CDR3 spans 14 residues. This chain's CDR3 is CSVRLAGVYNEQFF. The CDR3 nucleotides are TGCAGCGTTCGACTAGCGGGAGTATACAATGAGCAGTTCTTC.

There are a few counts of this clone. The chain is built from TRBV25-1 and TRBJ1-5; 9 bases map to TRBD1. Germline V gene data show CDR1 as MGHDK and CDR2 as SYGVNS. The CDR3 extends over 14 amino acids. After removal of 4 bases from V and 6 bases from J, the junction contained 4 bases not matched to a gene. The CDR3 sequence is CASSGTGGGQPQHF. CDR3 nucleotide sequence: TGTGCCAGCAGTGGCACAGGGGGCGGTCAGCCCCAGCATTTT.

The chain uses TRBV5-1 and TRBJ1-5; 7 bases are shared with TRBD1. Losses at the gene ends were 0 bases for V and 0 bases for J; bases not matched to a gene: 3. The germline CDR1 and CDR2 sequences are SGHRS and YFSETQ. The CDR3 contains 16 residues. This CDR3 is CASSLGQGNSNQPQHF. Written as DNA, the CDR3 is TGCGCCAGCAGCTTGGGACAGGGCAATAGCAATCAGCCCCAGCATTTT.

This clone was counted only a few times. This chain links TRBV14 with TRBJ1-2; no clear D gene. V lost 0 bases, J lost 4 bases, and 12 bases lay in between. The germline V gene has CDR1 SGHDN and CDR2 FVKESK. The CDR3 runs to 15 residues. CDR3 in amino acids: CASSQDPAFGYGYTF. CDR3 in DNA: TGTGCCAGCAGCCAAGACCCAGCGTTCGGCTATGGCTACACCTTC. Full variable domain (missing parts from reference TRBV14 and TRBJ1-2): EAGVTQFPSHSVIEKGQTVTLRCDPISGHDNLYWYRRVMGKEIKFLLHFVKESKQDESGMPNNRFLAERTGGTYSTLKVQPAELEDSGVYFCASSQDPAFGYGYTFGSGTRLTVV.

This clone has a single count. The chain is built from TRBV19 and TRBJ1-2; D might be TRBD1 (5 bases). The length of the CDR3 is 14 residues. V gave up 1 base and J gave up 3 bases, with 9 bases separating them. Germline loops: CDR1 LNHDA, CDR2 SQIVND (reference sequence). This CDR3 reads CASSIGGGHYGYTF. The CDR3, as DNA: TGTGCCAGTAGTATAGGGGGCGGGCACTATGGCTACACCTTC.

The genes are TRBV10-2 and TRBJ2-5, with D possibly TRBD1 on 5 matching bases. The V end lost 0 bases, the J end lost 7 bases, and 12 bases lay between the germline ends. Germline CDR1 is WSHSY and CDR2 is SAAADI. This CDR3 contains 14 residues. CDR3 sequence: CASSESKQGVTQYF. For the CDR3, the DNA is TGCGCCAGCAGTGAGTCGAAGCAAGGGGTGACCCAGTACTTC.

This clone was seen a few times. This chain connects TRBV5-1 to TRBJ2-1; TRBD2 is a possible D gene (6 bases). Germline CDR1 and CDR2: SGHRS and YFSETQ. The CDR3 is 13 residues long. Trimming shortened V by 5 bases and J by 7 bases, and 13 bases separated the two germline ends. In DNA, the CDR3 is TGCGCCAGCAGAGTGAGCGGGTCAAATGAGCAGTTCTTC. Translating it yields CASRVSGSNEQFF.

This chain joins TRBV29-1 and TRBJ2-1, with 8 bases lining up with TRBD2. The V gene's germline CDR1 is SQVTM and CDR2 ANQGSEA. V lost 6 bases and J lost 3; bases outside the gene matches: 4. The CDR3 runs 13 residues. In nucleotides, the CDR3 is TGCAGCGTAATTACTAGCGGCTACAATGAGCAGTTCTTC. This translates into CSVITSGYNEQFF.

The chain combines TRBV5-1 with TRBJ1-2; D call uncertain. The CDR3 has 14 amino acids. Per germline, CDR1 SGHRS and CDR2 YFSETQ. Trimming left V 0 bases short and J 3 bases short, with 9 bases between. The CDR3 nucleotides read TGCGCCAGCAGCTTGGCCCCAGGAGACTATGGCTACACCTTC. This sequence encodes CASSLAPGDYGYTF.

V usage is TRBV6-6 and J usage is TRBJ1-2; no clear D. V was cut by 6 bases and J by 8 bases, with 19 bases left in between. This CDR3 is built from 14 residues. Germline CDR1 and CDR2: MNHNY and SVGAGI (reference sequence). DNA of the CDR3: TGTGCCAGCAGCCCGGGATCCTCCGTATTGGGCTACACCTTC. Its translation is CASSPGSSVLGYTF.

This clone appeared once. CDR3 nucleotides: TGTGCCAGCAGCACTCAGGGACTAGCCTTCTACGAGCAGTACTTC. Encoded protein: CASSTQGLAFYEQYF. J is TRBJ2-7 and V is TRBV27, with 9 bases matching TRBD2. V lost 6 bases and J lost 3; bases outside the gene matches: 9. Germline CDR1 is MNHEY and CDR2 is SMNVEV (reference sequence). The CDR3 spans 15 residues.

This clone was found a few times. The V call is TRBV2, the J call TRBJ1-4; D not resolved. Trimming shortened V by 4 bases and J by 5 bases, and 11 bases separated the two germline ends. This CDR3 has 14 amino acids. The germline V gene has CDR1 SNHLY and CDR2 FYNNEI. The CDR3 protein is CASSVGYRNEKLFF. In nucleotides, the CDR3 is TGTGCCAGCAGTGTGGGGTATCGGAATGAAAAACTGTTTTTT.

The CDR3 bases are TGCGCCAGCAGCTTAGAACCGAACACCGGGGAGCTGTTTTTT. It translates to CASSLEPNTGELFF. This chain joins TRBV5-1 and TRBJ2-2; unclear D gene. Trimming shortened V by 2 bases and J by 0 bases, and 5 bases separated the two germline ends. The CDR3 spans 14 residues. Looked up from germline, CDR1 is SGHRS and CDR2 is YFSETQ.

V and J are TRBV7-9 and TRBJ1-5; no firm D call. CDR1 is SEHNR, CDR2 FQNEAQ, per germline (reference sequence). V lost 1 base and J 7 bases, leaving 11 bases between the germline ends. The CDR3 is 14 residues long. The CDR3 coding sequence is TGTGCCAGCAGCTTAGGTGCAGAGTTCCAGCCCCAGCATTTT. Protein product: CASSLGAEFQPQHF. The whole variable domain, filled in from reference TRBV7-9 and TRBJ1-5, reads DTGVSQNPRHKITKRGQNVTFRCDPISEHNRLYWYRQTLGQGPEFLTYFQNEAQLEKSRLLSDRFSAERPKGSFSTLEIQRTEQGDSAMYLCASSLGAEFQPQHFGDGTRLSIL.

The chain recombines TRBV5-5 with TRBJ2-7; D may match TRBD1 or TRBD2 (6 bases each). Trimming pared 0 bases from V and 0 bases from J, leaving 13 bases between. The CDR3 runs 16 residues. Germline CDR1 is SGHKS and CDR2 is YYEKEE (reference sequence). As DNA, the CDR3 is TGTGCCAGCAGCTTGGGGCTAGGGGGGAGCTCCTACGAGCAGTACTTC. Encoded protein: CASSLGLGGSSYEQYF.